Described below is a single T cell receptor (beta chain) sequence and its context. This entry belongs to a study of control samples from healthy donors and cancer patients. Clones were sequenced by immunoSEQ multiplex PCR, and TCRdb holds only the in-frame ones, with some missing. The repertoire holds some 120,000 clones, about 93% seen once, with 2% to 2.5% in the top ten. The germline V gene has CDR1 SNHLY and CDR2 FYNNEI. The length of the CDR3 is 15 residues. The V segment lost 8 bases and the J segment 3 bases; nucleotides outside the gene matches: 9. The sequenced material came from blood. This chain links TRBV2 with TRBJ2-2, with 7 bases that match TRBD2. The clonotype was recovered from a young man in good health. The CDR3 nucleotides are TGTGCCAGCGGGGGGGAACTACCCGACACCGGGGAGCTGTTTTTT. It is translated as CASGGELPDTGELFF.